This T cell receptor beta chain appears in the sequencing data of a study of graft-versus-host responses after intestinal transplantation. Study as a whole: All recipients got anti-thymocyte globulin induction, then tacrolimus and steroids for 3 to 4 years. Broader study findings: GvH clones were identified in recipient marrow, with some first appearing in ileum or blood. The highest levels of circulating GvH clones went along with early declines in HvG clones after transplant.

Repertoires were generated with immunoSEQ multiplex PCR, while TCRdb's copy carries only in-frame clones and drops some. This sample yields more than 9,000 clones, of which 93% are seen a single time; 20% belongs to the top ten. For this clone: What it binds is not known.

This specimen was PBMCs, taken roughly 110 days after intestinal transplant. The sequence derives from a human patient who received an intestinal transplant, so some T cells may come from the graft donor.

CDR3 sequence reads: CASSSGGGDGIQYF. The DNA for the CDR3 is TGTGCCAGCAGCTCCGGGGGGGGCGATGGCATTCAGTACTTC. The chain links TRBV5-6 to TRBJ2-4; 8 bases align to TRBD2. Germline V gives CDR1 SGHDT, CDR2 YYEEEE. The CDR3 contains 14 residues. V lost 3 bases, J lost 9 bases, and 8 bases stayed unmatched.